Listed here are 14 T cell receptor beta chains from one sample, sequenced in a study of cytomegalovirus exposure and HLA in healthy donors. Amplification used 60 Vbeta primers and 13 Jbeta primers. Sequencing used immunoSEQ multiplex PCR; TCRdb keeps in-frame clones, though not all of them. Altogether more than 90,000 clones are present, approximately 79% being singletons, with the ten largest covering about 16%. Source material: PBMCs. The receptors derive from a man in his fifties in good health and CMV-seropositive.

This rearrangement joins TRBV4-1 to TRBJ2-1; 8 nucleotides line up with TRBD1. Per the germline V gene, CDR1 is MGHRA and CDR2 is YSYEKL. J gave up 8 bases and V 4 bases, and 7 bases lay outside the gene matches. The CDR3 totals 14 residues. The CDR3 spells CASSRPTGDDEQFF. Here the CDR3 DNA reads TGCGCCAGCAGCCGACCGACAGGGGACGATGAGCAGTTCTTC.

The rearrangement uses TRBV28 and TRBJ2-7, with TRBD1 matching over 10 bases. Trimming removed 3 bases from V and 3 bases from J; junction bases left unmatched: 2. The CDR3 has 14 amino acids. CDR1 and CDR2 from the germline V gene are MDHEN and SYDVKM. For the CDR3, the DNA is TGTGCCAGCAGTTTGACAGGGGGCAACTACGAGCAGTACTTC. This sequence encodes CASSLTGGNYEQYF.

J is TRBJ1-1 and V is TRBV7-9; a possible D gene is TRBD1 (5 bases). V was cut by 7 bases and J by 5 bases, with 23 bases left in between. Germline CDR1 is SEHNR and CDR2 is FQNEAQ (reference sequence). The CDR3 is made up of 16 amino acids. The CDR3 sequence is CASTHHSGTLRTEAFF. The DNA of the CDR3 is TGTGCCAGCACCCACCATTCGGGGACTCTGAGAACTGAAGCTTTCTTT.

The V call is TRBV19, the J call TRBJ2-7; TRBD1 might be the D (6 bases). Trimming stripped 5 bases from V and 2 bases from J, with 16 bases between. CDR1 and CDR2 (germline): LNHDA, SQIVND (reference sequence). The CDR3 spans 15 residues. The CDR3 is CASSSARDMTYEQYF. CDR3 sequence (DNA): TGTGCCAGTAGTTCGGCCCGGGACATGACCTACGAGCAGTACTTC. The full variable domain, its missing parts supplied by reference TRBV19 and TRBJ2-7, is DGGITQSPKYLFRKEGQNVTLSCEQNLNHDAMYWYRQDPGQGLRLIYYSQIVNDFQKGDIAEGYSVSREKKESFPLTVTSAQKNPTAFYLCASSSARDMTYEQYFGPGTRLTVT.

CDR3: CASSSRGNYGYTF. For the CDR3, the DNA is TGTGCCAGCAGCTCCAGGGGAAACTATGGCTACACCTTC. This chain joins TRBV7-2 and TRBJ1-2, with D perhaps matching TRBD1 (6 bases). Trimming took off 4 bases at V and 2 bases at J, with 8 bases between the two ends. The CDR3 has 13 residues. Germline assignment: CDR1 SGHTA and CDR2 FQGNSA.

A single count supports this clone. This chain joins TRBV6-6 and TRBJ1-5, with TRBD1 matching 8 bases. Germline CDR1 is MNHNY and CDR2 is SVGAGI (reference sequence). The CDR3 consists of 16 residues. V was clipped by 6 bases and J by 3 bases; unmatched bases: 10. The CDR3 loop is CASSPRTGSTNQPQHF. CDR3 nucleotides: TGTGCCAGCAGCCCCCGGACAGGGAGTACCAATCAGCCCCAGCATTTT.

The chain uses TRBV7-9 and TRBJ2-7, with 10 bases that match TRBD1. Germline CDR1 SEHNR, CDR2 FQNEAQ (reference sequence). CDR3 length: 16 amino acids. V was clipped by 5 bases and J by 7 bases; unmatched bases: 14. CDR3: CASSETPGQGQGEQYF. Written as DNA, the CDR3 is TGTGCCAGCAGCGAAACGCCGGGACAGGGGCAGGGTGAGCAGTACTTC.

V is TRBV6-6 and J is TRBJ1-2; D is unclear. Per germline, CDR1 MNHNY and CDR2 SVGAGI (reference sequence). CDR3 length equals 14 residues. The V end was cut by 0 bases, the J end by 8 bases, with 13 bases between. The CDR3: CASSYSTGLEGYTF. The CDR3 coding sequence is TGTGCCAGCAGTTACTCGACCGGGTTGGAGGGCTACACCTTC.

In DNA, the CDR3 is TGTGCCAGCAGACCACTTCAGGGTCTAGCCAAAAACATTCAGTACTTC. Translation: CASRPLQGLAKNIQYF. The V gene is TRBV28, the J gene TRBJ2-4; possible D gene TRBD1, 5 bases. V lost 6 bases and J lost 0, with 15 bases in between. The CDR3 totals 16 residues. Germline lookup yields CDR1 MDHEN and CDR2 SYDVKM.

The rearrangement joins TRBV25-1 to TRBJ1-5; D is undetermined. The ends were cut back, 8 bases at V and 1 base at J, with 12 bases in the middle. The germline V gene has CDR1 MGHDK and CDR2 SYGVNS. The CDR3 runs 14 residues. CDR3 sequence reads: CASGEAGSNQPQHF. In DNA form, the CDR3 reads TGTGCCAGCGGGGAGGCGGGAAGCAATCAGCCCCAGCATTTT.

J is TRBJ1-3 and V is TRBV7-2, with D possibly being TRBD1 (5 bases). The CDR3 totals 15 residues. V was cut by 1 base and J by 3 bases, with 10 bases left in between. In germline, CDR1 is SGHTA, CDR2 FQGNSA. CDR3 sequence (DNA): TGTGCCAGCAGCTTAGGGACACTCGGTGGAAACACCATATATTTT. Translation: CASSLGTLGGNTIYF.

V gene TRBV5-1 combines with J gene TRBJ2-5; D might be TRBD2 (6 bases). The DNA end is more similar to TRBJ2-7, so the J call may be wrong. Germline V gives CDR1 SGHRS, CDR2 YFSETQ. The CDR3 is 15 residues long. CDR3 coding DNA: TGCGCCAGCAGCTTCCGGGGTAGCGGTCCCTACGAGCAGTACTTC. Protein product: CASSFRGSGPYEQYF.

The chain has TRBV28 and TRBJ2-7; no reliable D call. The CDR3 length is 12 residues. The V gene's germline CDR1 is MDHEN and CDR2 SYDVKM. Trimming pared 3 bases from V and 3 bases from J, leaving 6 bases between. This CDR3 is CASSFESYEQYF. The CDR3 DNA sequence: TGTGCCAGCAGTTTTGAGAGCTACGAGCAGTACTTC.

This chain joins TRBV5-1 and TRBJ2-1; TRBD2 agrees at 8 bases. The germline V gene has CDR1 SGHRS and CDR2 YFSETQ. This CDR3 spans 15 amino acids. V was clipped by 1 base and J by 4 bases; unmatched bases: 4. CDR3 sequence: CASSLSGSEYNEQFF. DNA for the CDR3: TGCGCCAGCAGCTTGAGCGGGAGTGAGTACAATGAGCAGTTCTTC.